This paragraph covers one T cell receptor (beta chain) sequence. Its specificity is unknown. The germline CDR1 and CDR2 sequences are SGHTA and FQGNSA. The V end was cut by 5 bases, the J end by 5 bases, with 15 bases between. CDR3 length: 15 amino acids. Some clones are missing from TCRdb's copy, which holds only in-frame ones; the method was immunoSEQ multiplex PCR. The sample records 2 million to 2.5 million clones, 80% to 95% being singletons. This entry is derived from a study of shared clonotypes between healthy human individuals. Study-level findings and limits: Blood alone was sampled, and tissue repertoires likely differ. Between a few donors, naive CD4 clonotypes were shared at a level of around 4.8%. Memory subsets had estimated richness that was generally smaller than that of naive subsets. Generation probabilities of non-shared clonotypes were lower (relative to those shared by all four donors).

The gene calls are TRBV7-2 and TRBJ1-4; maybe TRBD1 (5 bases). The sequence was collected from a man between 18 and 29 years old in good health. Some clones in this sample may be carry-over from other donors' samples. Material: naive CD4+ T cells from PBMCs. Subset given: CD45RA+ positively selected. The CDR3 loop reads CASSQGRALNEKLFF. CDR3 bases: TGTGCCAGCAGCCAGGGAAGGGCCCTAAATGAAAAACTGTTTTTT. Full variable domain (rest looked up from reference TRBV7-2 and TRBJ1-4): GAGVSQSPSNKVTEKGKDVELRCDPISGHTALYWYRQSLGQGLEFLIYFQGNSAPDKSGLPSDRFSAERTGGSVSTLTIQRTQQEDSAVYLCASSQGRALNEKLFFGSGTQLSVL.